This T cell receptor beta chain was retrieved from a study of cytomegalovirus exposure and HLA in healthy donors. Trimming removed 0 bases from V and 0 bases from J; junction bases left unmatched: 3. Germline CDR1 SGHRS, CDR2 YFSETQ. The CDR3 is 16 residues long. PCR primers comprised 60 Vbeta and 13 Jbeta primers. Repertoires were generated with immunoSEQ multiplex PCR, while TCRdb's copy carries only in-frame clones and drops some. There are over 85,000 clones in the sample; under 80% occur only once, and more than 1.5% lies in the top ten. The sample was PBMCs. The rearrangement links TRBV5-1 to TRBJ2-3; 8 bases are a match to TRBD2. The clonotype was recovered from a middle-aged man in good health and CMV-seronegative. The chain's CDR3 is CASSLERLASTDTQYF. CDR3 DNA: TGCGCCAGCAGCTTGGAGAGACTAGCGAGCACAGATACGCAGTATTTT.